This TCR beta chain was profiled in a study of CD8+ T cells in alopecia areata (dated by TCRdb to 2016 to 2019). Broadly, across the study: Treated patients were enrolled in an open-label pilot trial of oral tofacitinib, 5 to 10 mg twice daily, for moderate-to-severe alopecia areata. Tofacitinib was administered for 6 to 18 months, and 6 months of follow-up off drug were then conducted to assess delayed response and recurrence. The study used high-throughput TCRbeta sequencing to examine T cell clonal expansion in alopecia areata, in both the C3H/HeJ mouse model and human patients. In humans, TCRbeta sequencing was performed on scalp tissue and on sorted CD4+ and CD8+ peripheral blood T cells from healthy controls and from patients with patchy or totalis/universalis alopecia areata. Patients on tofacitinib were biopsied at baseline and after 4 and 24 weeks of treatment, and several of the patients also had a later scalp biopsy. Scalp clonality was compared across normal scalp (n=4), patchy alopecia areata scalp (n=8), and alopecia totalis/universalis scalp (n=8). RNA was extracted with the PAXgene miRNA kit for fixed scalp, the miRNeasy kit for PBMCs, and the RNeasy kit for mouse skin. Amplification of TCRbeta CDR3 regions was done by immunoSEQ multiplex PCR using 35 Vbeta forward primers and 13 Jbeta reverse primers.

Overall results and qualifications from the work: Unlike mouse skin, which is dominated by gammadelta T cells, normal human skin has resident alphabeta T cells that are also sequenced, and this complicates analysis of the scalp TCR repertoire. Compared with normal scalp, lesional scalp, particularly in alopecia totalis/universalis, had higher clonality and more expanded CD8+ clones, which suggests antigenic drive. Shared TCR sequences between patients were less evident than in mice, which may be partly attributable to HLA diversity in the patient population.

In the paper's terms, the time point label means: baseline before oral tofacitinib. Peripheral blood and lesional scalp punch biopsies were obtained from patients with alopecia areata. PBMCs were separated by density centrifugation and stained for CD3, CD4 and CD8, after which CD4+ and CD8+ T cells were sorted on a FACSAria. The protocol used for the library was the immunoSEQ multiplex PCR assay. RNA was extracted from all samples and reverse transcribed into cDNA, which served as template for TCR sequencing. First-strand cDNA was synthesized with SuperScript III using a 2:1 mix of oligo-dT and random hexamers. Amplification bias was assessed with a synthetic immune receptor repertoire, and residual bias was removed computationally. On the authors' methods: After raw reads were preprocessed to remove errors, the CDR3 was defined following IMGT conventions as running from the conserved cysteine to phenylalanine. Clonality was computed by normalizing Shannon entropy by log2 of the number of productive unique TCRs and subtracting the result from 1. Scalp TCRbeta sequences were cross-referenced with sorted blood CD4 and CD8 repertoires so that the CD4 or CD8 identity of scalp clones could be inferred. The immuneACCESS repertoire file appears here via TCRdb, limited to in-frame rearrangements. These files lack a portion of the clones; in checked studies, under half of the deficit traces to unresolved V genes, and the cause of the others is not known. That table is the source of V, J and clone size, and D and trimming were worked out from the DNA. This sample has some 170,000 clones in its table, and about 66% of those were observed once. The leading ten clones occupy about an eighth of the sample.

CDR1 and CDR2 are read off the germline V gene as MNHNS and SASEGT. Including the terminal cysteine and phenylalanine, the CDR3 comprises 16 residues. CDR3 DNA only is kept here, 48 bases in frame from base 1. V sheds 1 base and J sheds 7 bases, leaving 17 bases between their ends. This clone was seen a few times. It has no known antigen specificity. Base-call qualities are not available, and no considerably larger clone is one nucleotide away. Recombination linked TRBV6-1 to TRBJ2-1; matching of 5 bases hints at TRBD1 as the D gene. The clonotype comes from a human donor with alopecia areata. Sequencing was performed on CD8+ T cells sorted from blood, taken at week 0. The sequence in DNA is TGTGCCAGCAGTGAAGGGTACGGGCAGGGTGGGAATGAGCAGTTCTTC. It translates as CASSEGYGQGGNEQFF.